This entry features one T cell receptor (beta chain) sequence. Its antigen is as yet unknown. Trimming took 6 bases from V and 7 from J; bases not matched to a gene: 2. The CDR3 length is 13 residues. Germline V lookup: CDR1 KGHSH, CDR2 LQKENI. This PCR relied on a set of 60 Vbeta primers and 13 Jbeta primers. TCRdb's table, derived via immunoSEQ multiplex PCR, lists solely in-frame clones and lacks some. The data hold about 130,000 clones, with around 81% observed a single time. The data stem from a study of cytomegalovirus exposure and HLA in healthy donors. General study findings and limits: In a later analysis, HLA-C alleles had the fewest associated TCRs, DRB1 alleles the most. Presence/absence analyses assumed roughly uniform sequencing depth across donors, which may not hold.

The V call is TRBV18, the J call TRBJ2-1; 11 nucleotides align to TRBD2. The sample was PBMCs. The source of this sequence is a man aged 18 to 30 in good health and CMV-seronegative. In nucleotides, the CDR3 is TGTGCCAGCTCGACTAGCGGGGAAAATGAGCAGTTCTTC. Translated, it gives CASSTSGENEQFF.